The 18 T cell receptor beta chains presented below share a single source sample, sequenced in a study of T cell responses to AZD1222 COVID-19 vaccine. TCRdb keeps only in-frame clones here, not all; method: immunoSEQ multiplex PCR. This sample carries roughly 120,000 clones, approximately 90% of them seen once, and the ten largest clones take 14%. Sequencing was performed on peripheral blood, taken on day 0 of AZD1222 vaccination. Receptor source: an adult in good health.

CDR3 amino acids: CASILLGVNQPQHF. CDR3 in DNA: TGTGCCAGCATCTTACTCGGGGTTAATCAGCCCCAGCATTTT. This rearrangement joins TRBV28 to TRBJ1-5; D is unclear. Germline V gene lookup returns CDR1 MDHEN and CDR2 SYDVKM. CDR3 length: 14 residues. V dropped 7 bases and J dropped 4 bases, with 14 bases sitting between them.

In its sample, this clone was seen once. The chain employs TRBV9 and TRBJ2-3, with D perhaps TRBD1 (7 bases). Germline CDR1 SGDLS, CDR2 YYNGEE. The V end lost 2 bases, the J end lost 3 bases, and 22 bases lay between the germline ends. The CDR3 has 18 residues. The CDR3 spells CASSVLSRTGGRTDTQYF. The CDR3 DNA reads TGTGCCAGCAGCGTTCTCTCCCGGACAGGAGGGAGGACAGATACGCAGTATTTT.

This clone was counted a single time. The chain uses TRBV11-2 and TRBJ2-4; TRBD2 matches 11 bases. The CDR3 is 18 residues long. The germline CDR1 and CDR2 sequences are SGHAT and FQNNGV. V shed 2 bases, J shed 0 bases, and the junction held 6 bases outside the gene matches. CDR3 loop: CASSLLAGGVLAKNIQYF. CDR3 DNA sequence: TGTGCCAGCAGCTTACTAGCGGGGGGAGTTTTAGCCAAAAACATTCAGTACTTC.

This chain links TRBV11-2 with TRBJ2-7; the D is unclear. The length of the CDR3 is 15 residues. CDR1 is SGHAT, CDR2 FQNNGV, per germline. V shed 6 bases and J shed 2 bases, with 17 bases lying between them. CDR3 nucleotide sequence: TGTGCCAGCAGTTCTCCGGGCTCGAACCCCTACGAGCAGTACTTC. Translated: CASSSPGSNPYEQYF.

The chain couples TRBV15 to TRBJ2-7; no firm D call. The germline CDR1 and CDR2 sequences are LNHNV and YYDKDF (reference sequence). Trimming pared 1 base from V and 2 bases from J, leaving 0 bases between. This CDR3 is 11 amino acids long. The CDR3 loop is CATSRAYEQYF. As DNA, the CDR3 is TGTGCCACCAGCAGAGCCTACGAGCAGTACTTC.

This sequence joins TRBV7-9 and TRBJ1-5; unclear D gene. V was clipped by 7 bases and J by 7 bases, with 11 bases between them. Per germline, CDR1 SEHNR and CDR2 FQNEAQ (reference sequence). CDR3 size: 12 residues. CDR3 protein: CASTQAEQPQHF. CDR3 coding DNA: TGTGCCAGCACGCAGGCGGAACAGCCCCAGCATTTT.

The chain is built from TRBV6-5 and TRBJ1-3; a possible D gene is TRBD1 (5 bases). V dropped 2 bases and J dropped 4 bases, with 12 bases sitting between them. The CDR3 length is 15 residues. In germline, CDR1 is MNHEY, CDR2 SVGAGI. The CDR3 loop is CASSYGSGHGNTIYF. CDR3 coding DNA: TGTGCCAGCAGTTACGGGTCGGGGCACGGAAACACCATATATTTT.

The rearrangement uses TRBV5-4 and TRBJ2-1; D gene unclear. There are 12 residues in the CDR3. V dropped 4 bases and J dropped 6 bases, with 8 bases sitting between them. The germline V gene has CDR1 SGHNT and CDR2 YYREEE (reference sequence). CDR3 bases: TGTGCCAGCAGCCCCCGCCTCAATGAGCAGTTCTTC. Translated, it gives CASSPRLNEQFF.

The chain couples TRBV23-1 to TRBJ1-3; unclear D gene. TRBV23-1 is known as an ORF, though its function is uncertain. V shed 1 base and J shed 2 bases, with 24 bases lying between them. The CDR3 is 20 amino acids. CDR3 DNA sequence: TGCGCCAGCAGTCAATTCTACCCCTCCCAGAGTTGGACCCCTGGAAACACCATATATTTT. Its protein is CASSQFYPSQSWTPGNTIYF.

The chain recombines TRBV12-5 with TRBJ1-4; D gene ambiguous. Germline values: CDR1 LGHNT, CDR2 FRNRAP. This CDR3 comprises 11 residues. With 3 bases removed from V and 8 bases from J, the gap between germline ends came to 4 bases. CDR3 amino acids: CASGLKEKLFF. DNA of the CDR3: TGTGCTAGTGGTTTAAAGGAAAAACTGTTTTTT.

The chain combines TRBV19 with TRBJ1-2, with 8 nucleotides matching TRBD1. Per germline, CDR1 LNHDA and CDR2 SQIVND (reference sequence). This CDR3 has 13 residues. The J segment lost 3 bases and the V segment lost 6 bases, leaving 3 bases of the junction unmatched. CDR3 residues: CASRDRVDYGYTF. In DNA, the CDR3 is TGTGCCAGTAGGGACAGGGTAGACTATGGCTACACCTTC. The whole variable domain, remainder taken from reference TRBV19 and TRBJ1-2, is DGGITQSPKYLFRKEGQNVTLSCEQNLNHDAMYWYRQDPGQGLRLIYYSQIVNDFQKGDIAEGYSVSREKKESFPLTVTSAQKNPTAFYLCASRDRVDYGYTFGSGTRLTVV.

The rearrangement joins TRBV3-1 (or the pseudogene TRBV3-2) to TRBJ2-1; tentatively, D is TRBD1 (6 bases). V lost 3 bases, J lost 8 bases, and 20 bases lay in between. CDR1 is LGHDT, CDR2 YNNKEL, per germline (reference sequence). This CDR3 has 16 amino acids. The CDR3 sequence is CASSHPNRQAADEQFF. Written as DNA, the CDR3 is TGTGCCAGCAGCCACCCTAACAGACAGGCCGCAGATGAGCAGTTCTTC.

The gene calls are TRBV6-5 and TRBJ1-2, with D possibly being TRBD1 (6 bases). The CDR3 covers 14 residues. Looked up from germline, CDR1 is MNHEY and CDR2 is SVGAGI. The V end lost 0 bases, the J end lost 5 bases, and 10 bases lay between the germline ends. CDR3 residues: CASSYSTDSYGYTF. The DNA for the CDR3 is TGTGCCAGCAGTTACTCAACGGACAGTTATGGCTACACCTTC.

The V gene is TRBV6-5, the J gene TRBJ2-3; D is uncertain. V gave up 2 bases and J gave up 4 bases, with 13 bases separating them. Germline loops: CDR1 MNHEY, CDR2 SVGAGI. The length of the CDR3 is 15 residues. The CDR3 nucleotides read TGTGCCAGCAGTTACCCGACCGGTGGGGCAGATACGCAGTATTTT. It yields the protein CASSYPTGGADTQYF.

As DNA, the CDR3 is TGTGCCAGTAGTACCCTCATGAACACTGAAGCTTTCTTT. The encoded protein is CASSTLMNTEAFF. The chain is built from TRBV19 and TRBJ1-1; D not resolved. Germline V gives CDR1 LNHDA, CDR2 SQIVND (reference sequence). The CDR3 length is 13 residues. V lost 4 bases, J lost 0 bases, and 6 bases lay in between.

The chain uses TRBV3-1 (or the pseudogene TRBV3-2) and TRBJ2-7; 11 nucleotides align to TRBD2. V shed 5 bases and J 0 bases; nucleotides not matched to a gene: 21. Germline V gives CDR1 LGHDT, CDR2 YNNKEL (reference sequence). The CDR3 totals 21 residues. The CDR3 protein is CASSSRTSGPLLLSGSYEQYF. As DNA, the CDR3 is TGTGCCAGCAGCTCCCGGACTAGCGGGCCATTACTCTTATCGGGCTCCTACGAGCAGTACTTC.

The CDR3 sequence is CASSSYLAEDGYTF. The CDR3 DNA reads TGTGCCAGCAGCTCATATTTAGCCGAAGATGGCTACACCTTC. V is TRBV7-2 and J is TRBJ1-2; no clear D. The CDR3 sequence is 14 residues long. V was pared by 4 bases and J by 6 bases, with 15 bases between. The V gene's germline CDR1 is SGHTA and CDR2 FQGNSA.

This chain links TRBV30 with TRBJ2-1; 10 bases are a match to TRBD2. The CDR3 extends over 15 amino acids. The V gene end was trimmed by 3 bases and the J gene end by 8 bases; junction bases not matched to a gene: 10. CDR1 and CDR2 from the germline V gene are GTSNPN and SVGIG (reference sequence). This CDR3 reads CAWSRLAGIYDEQFF. The CDR3 DNA reads as TGTGCCTGGAGCCGACTAGCGGGTATATATGATGAGCAGTTCTTC.